The next 26 T cell receptor beta chains were all read from a single sample in a study of cytomegalovirus exposure and HLA in healthy donors. Researchers ran the PCR with 60 Vbeta and 13 Jbeta primers. The data were produced by immunoSEQ multiplex PCR, yet TCRdb's version contains in-frame clones alone and is incomplete. The sample has about 130,000 clones, approximately 74% seen once. The specimen was PBMCs. The receptors were gathered from a male donor in good health and CMV-seronegative.

V is TRBV7-6 and J is TRBJ1-2; D gene ambiguous. The germline gives CDR1 SGHVS, CDR2 FNYEAQ. V was shortened by 4 bases and J by 5 bases, with 14 bases between the two germline ends. This CDR3 has 14 residues. The CDR3 bases are TGTGCCAGCAGCTCCGACTTCTTTGGATATGGCTACACCTTC. It codes for CASSSDFFGYGYTF.

The chain is built from TRBV19 and TRBJ2-1, with a tentative D call TRBD2 (6 bases). The CDR3 contains 10 residues. Germline-derived CDR1 and CDR2 are LNHDA and SQIVND (reference sequence). Trimming took off 10 bases at V and 5 bases at J, with 6 bases between the two ends. For the CDR3, the DNA is TGTGCCACGGGAGACAATGAGCAGTTCTTC. This gives the protein CATGDNEQFF.

This clone appeared a single time. V is TRBV4-2 and J is TRBJ1-2, with D unresolved. The CDR3 totals 19 residues. In germline, CDR1 is LGHNA, CDR2 YNFKEQ. Trimming left V 0 bases short and J 2 bases short, with 22 bases between. This CDR3 reads CASSQESGNRGDSNYGYTF. In DNA form, the CDR3 reads TGTGCCAGCAGCCAAGAATCAGGAAACCGCGGGGATTCCAACTATGGCTACACCTTC.

The chain couples TRBV15 to TRBJ2-1, with D tentatively TRBD1 (5 bases). Germline loops: CDR1 LNHNV, CDR2 YYDKDF (reference sequence). The CDR3 is 15 residues long. V lost 1 base and J lost 7, with 14 bases in between. The CDR3 protein is CATSRVGRVNNEQFF. In nucleotides, the CDR3 is TGTGCCACCAGCAGAGTTGGCAGGGTGAATAATGAGCAGTTCTTC.

The V gene is TRBV7-8, the J gene TRBJ1-2; D is uncertain. Germline V gene lookup returns CDR1 SGHVS and CDR2 FQNEAQ. V was cut by 1 base and J by 2 bases, with 8 bases left in between. The CDR3 sequence is 14 residues long. This chain's CDR3 is CASSLGHKNYGYTF. Here the CDR3 DNA reads TGTGCCAGCAGCTTAGGACATAAAAACTATGGCTACACCTTC.

This rearrangement joins TRBV4-3 to TRBJ1-1, with D possibly matching TRBD1 (5 bases). CDR3 length: 16 residues. V dropped 0 bases and J dropped 1 base, with 12 bases sitting between them. Germline CDR1 LGHNA, CDR2 YSLEER. The CDR3 DNA is TGCGCCAGCAGCCAAGAAGGGCAGGGAAAGAACACTGAAGCTTTCTTT. Amino acid sequence: CASSQEGQGKNTEAFF.

J is TRBJ2-1 and V is TRBV6-1; D possibly corresponds to TRBD2 (6 bases). This CDR3 spans 13 amino acids. Trimming pared 5 bases from V and 7 bases from J, leaving 12 bases between. CDR1 is MNHNS and CDR2 is SASEGT in the germline V gene. The CDR3 DNA is TGTGCCAGCAGTTGGAGGGCTTCGAATGAGCAGTTCTTC. Amino acids: CASSWRASNEQFF.

The sample holds a few counts of this clone. The chain uses TRBV18 and TRBJ1-1; D is unclear. Trimming took 3 bases from V and 0 from J, leaving 14 bases between them. This CDR3 comprises 16 residues. Per the germline V gene, CDR1 is KGHSH and CDR2 is LQKENI. CDR3 sequence reads: CASSPGRSPLNTEAFF. The CDR3 nucleotides read TGTGCCAGCTCACCGGGGAGAAGCCCTTTGAACACTGAAGCTTTCTTT. The variable domain in full, with the rest retrieved from reference TRBV18 and TRBJ1-1, is NAGVMQNPRHLVRRRGQEARLRCSPMKGHSHVYWYRQLPEEGLKFMVYLQKENIIDESGMPKERFSAEFPKEGPSILRIQQVVRGDSAAYFCASSPGRSPLNTEAFFGQGTRLTVV.

J is TRBJ2-6 and V is TRBV5-1, with D perhaps TRBD2 (7 bases). Between the trimmed V and J ends, which lost 4 bases and 0 bases, there was a span of 20 bases. The germline V gene encodes CDR1 SGHRS and CDR2 YFSETQ. The CDR3 covers 19 residues. Here the CDR3 reads CASSHWGGSQSSGANVLTF. The CDR3 bases are TGCGCCAGCAGCCATTGGGGGGGCAGCCAGAGCTCTGGGGCCAACGTCCTGACTTTC.

The rearrangement uses TRBV23-1 and TRBJ2-1; TRBD1 aligns across 7 bases. TRBV23-1 has ORF status, its function being uncertain. J was trimmed by 4 bases and V by 3 bases; bases with no gene match: 9. This CDR3 is 16 amino acids long. CDR3: CASSHPRDRRYNEQFF. The CDR3 DNA follows: TGCGCCAGCAGTCACCCCCGGGACAGAAGATACAATGAGCAGTTCTTC.

The chain employs TRBV4-3 and TRBJ2-3; a weak D match, TRBD1 (7 bases). Trimming took 1 base from V and 0 from J, leaving 17 bases between them. This CDR3 region has 18 residues. Germline CDR1 LGHNA, CDR2 YSLEER. CDR3 bases: TGCGCCAGCAGCCAAGCGCGGCAGGGGGGATCTAGCACAGATACGCAGTATTTT. This codes for CASSQARQGGSSTDTQYF.

The chain employs TRBV18 and TRBJ2-7; D is perhaps TRBD1 (6 bases). CDR3 size: 14 residues. CDR1 and CDR2 (germline): KGHSH, LQKENI. V dropped 3 bases and J dropped 4 bases, with 13 bases sitting between them. CDR3 loop: CASSPGQGLYEQYF. The DNA of the CDR3 is TGTGCCAGCTCACCGGGACAAGGGCTTTACGAGCAGTACTTC.

The chain couples TRBV4-1 to TRBJ2-3; TRBD1 agrees at 9 bases. The CDR3 runs to 16 residues. Germline V gene lookup returns CDR1 MGHRA and CDR2 YSYEKL. V lost 4 bases and J lost 2; bases outside the gene matches: 7. The CDR3: CASSPPGTGPTDTQYF. CDR3 nucleotides: TGCGCCAGCAGCCCCCCCGGGACAGGGCCCACAGATACGCAGTATTTT.

This clone was found a few times. The gene calls are TRBV6-5 and TRBJ2-1; 14 bases fit TRBD2. The CDR3 runs 16 residues. Germline loops: CDR1 MNHEY, CDR2 SVGAGI. The V segment lost 4 bases and the J segment 7 bases; nucleotides outside the gene matches: 6. CDR3 DNA sequence: TGTGCCAGCAGTTCCCTGACTAGCGGGGGGGAGAATGAGCAGTTCTTC. Translation: CASSSLTSGGENEQFF.

The chain links TRBV6-1 to TRBJ1-4; 7 bases are a match to TRBD1. Germline CDR1 MNHNS, CDR2 SASEGT. V lost 6 bases, J lost 4 bases, and 5 bases stayed unmatched. The CDR3 is made up of 14 amino acids. CDR3 residues: CASRTGQFNEKLFF. CDR3 DNA sequence: TGTGCCAGCAGGACGGGACAGTTTAATGAAAAACTGTTTTTT.

The chain employs TRBV2 and TRBJ2-5, with TRBD2 matching 9 bases. The DNA end favors TRBJ2-7, so the J call may be wrong. Germline values: CDR1 SNHLY, CDR2 FYNNEI. The CDR3 is 14 residues long. Here the CDR3 DNA reads TGTGCCAGCAGAAGGACTAGCGCAGCCTACGAGCAGTACTTC. This translates into CASRRTSAAYEQYF.

The chain joins TRBV12-2 to TRBJ1-4; the table assigns TRBD1, which was not confirmed against the DNA. TRBV12-2 is deemed a pseudogene. The CDR3 has 16 amino acids. CDR3 amino acids: CASRGPPTGWYEKLFF. The CDR3 DNA reads as TGTGCAAGTCGCGGACCCCCGACAGGGTGGTATGAAAAACTGTTTTTT.

This clone has just a few counts. This sequence joins TRBV28 and TRBJ2-1; possible D gene TRBD2, 7 bases. V was pared by 6 bases and J by 7 bases, with 13 bases between. Germline-derived CDR1 and CDR2 are MDHEN and SYDVKM. This CDR3 has 13 amino acids. CDR3 in amino acids: CASSWGGLNEQFF. The DNA for the CDR3 is TGTGCCAGCAGCTGGGGGGGGCTAAATGAGCAGTTCTTC. Combining the CDR3 with reference TRBV28 and TRBJ2-1 gives the whole variable domain DVKVTQSSRYLVKRTGEKVFLECVQDMDHENMFWYRQDPGLGLRLIYFSYDVKMKEKGDIPEGYSVSREKKERFSLILESASTNQTSMYLCASSWGGLNEQFFGPGTRLTVL.

This clone was detected only a few times. This chain links TRBV4-3 with TRBJ1-1; 7 nucleotides match TRBD1. Trimming took 2 bases from V and 0 from J; bases not matched to a gene: 3. CDR3 length: 15 residues. Germline CDR1 and CDR2: LGHNA and YSLEER. The CDR3 DNA follows: TGCGCCAGCAGCCAAACCAGGGGGATGAACACTGAAGCTTTCTTT. The encoded protein is CASSQTRGMNTEAFF.

J is TRBJ2-3 and V is TRBV9; 9 bases agree with TRBD1. The CDR3 is made up of 14 amino acids. The V segment lost 4 bases and the J segment 7 bases; nucleotides outside the gene matches: 7. CDR1 and CDR2 (germline): SGDLS, YYNGEE. This CDR3 reads CASSYGDRANTQYF. The CDR3 coding sequence is TGTGCCAGCAGCTACGGGGACAGGGCAAATACGCAGTATTTT.

The V and J genes are TRBV18 and TRBJ2-2; D is perhaps TRBD1 (6 bases). This CDR3 comprises 15 residues. Trimming stripped 1 base from V and 5 bases from J, with 11 bases between. CDR1 is KGHSH and CDR2 is LQKENI in the germline V gene. The DNA of the CDR3 is TGTGCCAGCTCACCACAGCTCGACAGGACCGGGGAGCTGTTTTTT. Residues: CASSPQLDRTGELFF. The full variable domain, with the rest looked up from reference TRBV18 and TRBJ2-2, is NAGVMQNPRHLVRRRGQEARLRCSPMKGHSHVYWYRQLPEEGLKFMVYLQKENIIDESGMPKERFSAEFPKEGPSILRIQQVVRGDSAAYFCASSPQLDRTGELFFGEGSRLTVL.

There are a few counts of this clone. The chain links TRBV5-1 to TRBJ1-3; D remains ambiguous. The CDR3 runs to 13 residues. Trimming left V 4 bases short and J 0 bases short, with 5 bases between. Germline V CDR1 and CDR2: SGHRS, YFSETQ. CDR3 amino acids: CASSPSSGNTIYF. DNA for the CDR3: TGCGCCAGCAGCCCGTCCTCTGGAAACACCATATATTTT.

The sample holds a few counts of this clone. V and J are TRBV6-1 and TRBJ2-7; 10 bases fit TRBD2. Germline V CDR1 and CDR2: MNHNS, SASEGT. The trim removed 1 base at V and 3 bases at J, leaving 3 bases unmatched. The CDR3 contains 15 residues. The CDR3 here is CASSEESSGSYEQYF. The DNA for the CDR3 is TGTGCCAGCAGTGAAGAGTCTAGCGGGAGCTACGAGCAGTACTTC.

J is TRBJ2-7 and V is TRBV18, with 7 bases matching TRBD1. From germline, CDR1 is KGHSH and CDR2 LQKENI. Trimming removed 3 bases from V and 6 bases from J; junction bases left unmatched: 14. This CDR3 comprises 16 residues. DNA of the CDR3: TGTGCCAGCTCACCCACCTACGGGACAGCCGGCCTCGAGCAGTACTTC. Translated: CASSPTYGTAGLEQYF.

This clone was seen a few times. The V and J genes are TRBV7-8 and TRBJ2-1, with 12 nucleotides matching TRBD2. The CDR3 totals 15 residues. Trimming cost V 5 bases and J 6 bases; bases outside gene matches: 5. Germline CDR1 SGHVS, CDR2 FQNEAQ. This CDR3 is CASSRLAGVGNEQFF. Written as DNA, the CDR3 is TGTGCCAGCAGCAGACTAGCGGGAGTAGGCAATGAGCAGTTCTTC.

This clone was counted between two and nine times. The CDR3 region is CASSLTVNTGELFF. The CDR3 DNA reads as TGTGCCAGCAGCTTAACGGTTAACACCGGGGAGCTGTTTTTT. This chain connects TRBV7-6 to TRBJ2-2; D gene uncertain. Between the trimmed V and J ends, which lost 2 bases and 2 bases, there was a span of 6 bases. Germline V gives CDR1 SGHVS, CDR2 FNYEAQ. The CDR3 has 14 residues.